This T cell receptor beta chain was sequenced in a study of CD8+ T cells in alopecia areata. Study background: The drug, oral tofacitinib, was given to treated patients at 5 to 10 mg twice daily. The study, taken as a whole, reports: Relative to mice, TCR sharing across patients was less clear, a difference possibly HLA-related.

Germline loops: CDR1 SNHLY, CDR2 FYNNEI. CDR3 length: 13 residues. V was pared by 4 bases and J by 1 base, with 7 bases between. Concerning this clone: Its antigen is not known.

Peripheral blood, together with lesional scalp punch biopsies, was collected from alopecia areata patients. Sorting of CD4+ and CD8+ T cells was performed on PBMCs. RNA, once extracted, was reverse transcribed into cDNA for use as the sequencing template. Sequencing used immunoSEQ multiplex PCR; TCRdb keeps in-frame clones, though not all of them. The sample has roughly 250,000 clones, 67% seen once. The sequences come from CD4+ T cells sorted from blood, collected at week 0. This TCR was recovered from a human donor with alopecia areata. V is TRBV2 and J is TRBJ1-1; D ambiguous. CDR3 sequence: CASSVGPNTEAFF. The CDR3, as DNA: TGTGCCAGCAGTGTAGGCCCGAACACTGAAGCTTTCTTT.